These 9 T cell receptor beta chains came from one sample sequenced in a study of glioma-infiltrating T cells after dendritic cell vaccination. Clones were read by immunoSEQ multiplex PCR, and TCRdb kept only the in-frame ones, dropping some. The sample lists approximately 90,000 clones, around 85% occurring once. Here the sequenced sample was blood, taken before dendritic cell vaccination. The receptors come from a human donor with glioblastoma.

In this sample, this clone turned up once. V gene TRBV6-5 combines with J gene TRBJ1-2; TRBD1 matches 7 bases. Germline loops: CDR1 MNHEY, CDR2 SVGAGI. CDR3 length: 14 residues. Trimming removed 6 bases from V and 7 bases from J; junction bases left unmatched: 11. CDR3 sequence reads: CASSKGGQKRGYTF. CDR3 in DNA: TGTGCCAGCAGCAAAGGGGGACAGAAACGTGGCTACACCTTC.

The rearrangement links TRBV5-4 to TRBJ2-2; 7 bases agree with TRBD2. V dropped 3 bases and J dropped 6; count of bases not matched to a gene: 8. The germline CDR1 and CDR2 sequences are SGHNT and YYREEE (reference sequence). This CDR3 is 15 amino acids long. The CDR3 DNA is TGTGCCAGCAGCTCGCTAGCGGCCGGGGCCGGGGAGCTGTTTTTT. Its protein is CASSSLAAGAGELFF.

The genes are TRBV29-1 and TRBJ2-2; TRBD1 matches 7 bases. The J segment lost 7 bases and the V segment lost 1 base, leaving 9 bases of the junction unmatched. Germline values: CDR1 SQVTM, CDR2 ANQGSEA. The CDR3 covers 15 residues. This CDR3 is CSVEGGQDESGELFF. The CDR3 region has the DNA TGCAGCGTTGAAGGCGGACAGGACGAGAGCGGGGAGCTGTTTTTT.

The chain recombines TRBV5-8 with TRBJ2-3; 7 bases map to TRBD1. The trim removed 4 bases at V and 1 base at J, leaving 6 bases unmatched. The CDR3 runs 15 residues. Germline V CDR1 and CDR2: SGHTS, YDEGEE. The CDR3 region has the DNA TGTGCCAGCAGCCGACAGGGCATCCGCACAGATACGCAGTATTTT. Protein: CASSRQGIRTDTQYF.

This rearrangement joins TRBV6-6 to TRBJ1-4; D might be TRBD1 (5 bases). Germline assignment: CDR1 MNHNY and CDR2 SVGAGI (reference sequence). This CDR3 comprises 12 residues. V was pared by 6 bases and J by 6 bases, with 8 bases between. CDR3 protein: CASSKGDEKLFF. The CDR3 nucleotides are TGTGCCAGCAGCAAAGGGGATGAAAAACTGTTTTTT.

Remarks on this clone: Other nucleotide sequences in the sample specify the same CDR3. Here the CDR3 reads CASSLEGVENQPQHF. CDR3 DNA: TGCGCCAGCAGCTTGGAAGGGGTGGAGAATCAGCCCCAGCATTTT. V is TRBV5-1 and J is TRBJ1-5; TRBD1 is a possible D gene (5 bases). Germline V lookup: CDR1 SGHRS, CDR2 YFSETQ. V lost 0 bases to trimming and J lost 4 bases, with 11 bases between them. This CDR3 has 15 residues.

The V call is TRBV29-1, the J call TRBJ2-2; D not resolved. Germline CDR1 SQVTM, CDR2 ANQGSEA. V was cut by 5 bases and J by 1 base, with 8 bases left in between. The CDR3 has 13 amino acids. The CDR3: CSVTTRNTGELFF. DNA for the CDR3: TGCAGCGTTACTACACGGAACACCGGGGAGCTGTTTTTT.

V is TRBV11-2 and J is TRBJ1-1; no clear D. The CDR3 runs 14 residues. In germline, CDR1 is SGHAT, CDR2 FQNNGV. The germline V and J ends were trimmed by 7 bases and 0 bases, with 12 bases remaining between them. CDR3 DNA sequence: TGTGCCAGCACCGATGGACTGATGAACACTGAAGCTTTCTTT. The encoded protein is CASTDGLMNTEAFF.

V is TRBV9 and J is TRBJ2-2, with unresolved D. The CDR3 totals 14 residues. Germline V gene sequence: CDR1 SGDLS, CDR2 YYNGEE. V was pared by 0 bases and J by 3 bases, with 6 bases between. The CDR3 protein is CASSVVLDTGELFF. In nucleotides, the CDR3 is TGTGCCAGCAGCGTAGTTCTTGACACCGGGGAGCTGTTTTTT.